Many counts were recorded for the clone carrying this T cell receptor (beta chain). Its antigen is still unknown. Germline loops: CDR1 SGHRS, CDR2 YFSETQ. CDR3 size: 14 residues. Trimming left V 4 bases short and J 8 bases short, with 18 bases between. A J-beta primer mix and a sample-barcoded 5' primer were used in a second PCR of roughly 6 to 12 cycles. TCRdb processed the 5' RACE reads anew with MiXCR; each CDR3 protein has one entry. There are over 1,500,000 distinct CDR3 sequences in the sample; approximately 40% occur only once, and approximately 22% lies in the top ten. The sample belongs to a study of blood T cells in healthy people across ages. Study observations and caveats: Age advanced and TCR beta diversity per million T cells fell, roughly linearly. Estimated diversity, derived from one million T cells, was regarded as an underestimate. More naive CD4+ cells and higher diversity were found in long-lived than in aged donors.

The receptor was isolated from a human donor in good health. The chain joins TRBV5-1 to TRBJ1-2, with D perhaps TRBD1 (6 bases). The sample comprised blood. The CDR3 sequence is CASSPDSTGSGYTF. CDR3 DNA sequence: TGCGCCAGCAGCCCGGACTCGACAGGAAGCGGCTACACCTTC.